This entry lists 29 T cell receptor beta chains sequenced from one sample in a study of regulatory T cells in long-lasting Graves disease (dated by TCRdb to about 2021). Taken with the paper, the label for time point translates to: newly diagnosed GD, antithyroid drugs for less than 3 months. For both TCR sequencing and RNA sequencing, RNA was extracted from PBMCs using TRIzol. Preparation of the library involved multiplex PCR. Sequencing was performed on an Illumina HiSeq 4000. TCR beta libraries were built with iRepertoire HTBI primers and Arm-PCR amplification of CDR3 regions. The public reads were reanalyzed by TCRdb: fastp trimming at Q25, MiXCR alignment, in-frame beta chains only. Identical CDR3 proteins give one entry, which carries the most common genes and DNA. The sample table contains roughly 500,000 distinct CDR3 sequences; only one count was recorded for approximately 14% of them. More than 15% of the sample is held by the ten biggest clonotypes.

The same sample was also studied in work on T cells in Graves' hyperthyroidism and ophthalmopathy.

Sample: peripheral blood mononuclear cells (PBMCs), taken at new diagnosis, from a patient treated with antithyroid drugs. These receptors all come from a woman between 45 and 65 years old with Graves disease. Donor details come from another sample of the same person, matched by shared clones.

This chain uses TRBV7-9 with TRBJ2-2; 12 positions agree with TRBD1. The CDR3 loop spans 17 amino acids. Trimming cost V 5 bases and J 5 bases; bases outside gene matches: 9. Germline loops: CDR1 SEHNR, CDR2 FQNEAQ (reference sequence). The CDR3 sequence is CASSGWDRGRGTGELFF. CDR3 sequence (DNA): TGTGCCAGCAGCGGCTGGGACAGGGGGCGAGGGACCGGGGAGCTGTTTTTT.

The table lists this clonotype with many counts. The rearrangement uses TRBV20-1 and TRBJ2-3; TRBD2 matches 9 bases. J gave up 2 bases and V 6 bases, and 3 bases lay outside the gene matches. Germline V gene sequence: CDR1 DFQATT, CDR2 SNEGSKA (reference sequence). The CDR3 sequence is 13 residues long. The CDR3 here is CSALAGTTDTQYF. Written as DNA, the CDR3 is TGCAGTGCCCTAGCGGGGACCACAGATACGCAGTATTTT.

This clonotype was counted ten times or more. This rearrangement joins TRBV10-2 to TRBJ2-1; 11 bases are shared with TRBD2. Germline V gives CDR1 WSHSY, CDR2 SAAADI. The V gene end was trimmed by 4 bases and the J gene end by 4 bases; junction bases not matched to a gene: 6. The CDR3 has 16 amino acids. This CDR3 reads CASSVSGTSGYNEQFF. The CDR3, as DNA: TGCGCCAGCAGTGTCAGCGGGACTAGCGGATACAATGAGCAGTTCTTC.

This clonotype has ten or more counts. V is TRBV7-3 and J is TRBJ2-2, with a tentative D call TRBD2 (5 bases). In germline, CDR1 is SGHTA, CDR2 FQGTGA. The V and J ends lost 5 bases and 7 bases respectively, with 11 bases between them. The CDR3 extends over 13 amino acids. The CDR3 reads CASSRREGGELFF. CDR3 nucleotides: TGTGCCAGCAGCCGACGAGAGGGCGGGGAGCTGTTTTTT.

This clonotype was seen ten or more times. V gene TRBV11-2 combines with J gene TRBJ1-1; 7 positions agree with TRBD1. The germline CDR1 and CDR2 sequences are SGHAT and FQNNGV. Trimming took 4 bases from V and 2 from J; bases not matched to a gene: 7. The CDR3 totals 15 residues. CDR3 nucleotides: TGTGCCAGCAGCTACGAGGGGACAGACAACACTGAAGCTTTCTTT. Protein: CASSYEGTDNTEAFF.

This clonotype showed up many times. V gene TRBV12-3 or TRBV12-4 combines with J gene TRBJ2-5, with D possibly called TRBD1 or TRBD2 (5 bases each). The length of the CDR3 is 14 residues. The V gene lost 6 bases and the J gene lost 9 bases, with 20 bases spanning the gap. The CDR3 DNA reads as TGTGCCAGCAGCCCGGGGAACGGGGCTCCGGCCCAGTACTTC. This codes for CASSPGNGAPAQYF.

There are many counts of this clonotype. The chain is built from TRBV7-9 and TRBJ2-7, with D perhaps TRBD2 (5 bases). V lost 5 bases and J 3 bases, leaving 14 bases between the germline ends. The CDR3 runs to 14 residues. CDR1 and CDR2 from the germline V gene are SEHNR and FQNEAQ (reference sequence). CDR3 loop: CASSRAAGYYEQYF. The CDR3 coding sequence is TGTGCCAGCAGCCGAGCGGCGGGCTACTACGAGCAGTACTTC.

CDR3 protein: CASSLGIPLTSGRSRGTQYF. The CDR3 coding sequence is TGTGCCAGCAGCTTGGGGATCCCCCTGACTAGCGGGAGGTCACGGGGGACCCAGTACTTC. This chain links TRBV13 with TRBJ2-5, with 13 bases aligning to TRBD2. The trim removed 3 bases at V and 7 bases at J, leaving 20 bases unmatched. This CDR3 is 20 amino acids long. CDR1 and CDR2 (germline): PRHDT, FYEKMQ (reference sequence). Full variable domain (missing parts from reference TRBV13 and TRBJ2-5): AAGVIQSPRHLIKEKRETATLKCYPIPRHDTVYWYQQGPGQDPQFLISFYEKMQSDKGSIPDRFSAQQFSDYHSELNMSSLELGDSALYFCASSLGIPLTSGRSRGTQYFGPGTRLLVL.

As for this clonotype: Given a much more abundant clone one base away, this may be a read error. The rearrangement links TRBV6-1 to TRBJ2-2, with TRBD1 matching 9 bases. This CDR3 has 14 amino acids. Germline CDR1 MNHNS, CDR2 SASEGT. V lost 6 bases, J lost 6 bases, and 5 bases stayed unmatched. CDR3 loop: CASRGTGRSGELFF. DNA of the CDR3: TGTGCCAGCAGAGGGACAGGGAGGTCCGGGGAGCTGTTTTTT.

This clonotype was observed many times. The rearrangement joins TRBV12-3 or TRBV12-4 to TRBJ1-5; no definite D call. CDR3 length: 13 residues. Trimming removed 4 bases from V and 5 bases from J, with 9 bases in between. The CDR3 region is CASSSTVYQPQHF. The CDR3 DNA reads as TGTGCCAGCAGTTCAACAGTCTATCAGCCCCAGCATTTT.

The table lists this clonotype with a count of one. This sequence joins TRBV2 and TRBJ2-1; TRBD2 matches at 9 bases. From germline, CDR1 is SNHLY and CDR2 FYNNEI. V dropped 3 bases and J dropped 6; count of bases not matched to a gene: 9. This CDR3 has 16 amino acids. The CDR3 DNA is TGTGCCAGCAGTGACGCCGTGTTAGCGGGAGTCAATGAGCAGTTCTTC. It yields the protein CASSDAVLAGVNEQFF.

This clonotype has more than one count but fewer than ten. The chain carries TRBV6-2 or TRBV6-3 and TRBJ1-5, with 7 bases aligning to TRBD1. Germline V gene lookup returns CDR1 MNHEY and CDR2 SVGEGT. CDR3 length: 14 residues. Losses at the gene ends were 9 bases for V and 2 bases for J; bases not matched to a gene: 7. The CDR3 is CASGKGAGNQPQHF. Written as DNA, the CDR3 is TGTGCCAGTGGGAAGGGGGCAGGCAATCAGCCCCAGCATTTT.

The chain has TRBV29-1 and TRBJ2-2; D tentatively reads TRBD1 or TRBD2 (6 bases each). This CDR3 has 14 amino acids. The ends were cut back, 5 bases at V and 0 bases at J, with 10 bases in the middle. Germline assignment: CDR1 SQVTM and CDR2 ANQGSEA. CDR3 nucleotide sequence: TGCAGCGTTCAGGAGGGGGCGAACACCGGGGAGCTGTTTTTT. Translation gives CSVQEGANTGELFF.

At least ten counts were recorded for this clonotype. The genes are TRBV28 and TRBJ1-4, with D perhaps TRBD1 (6 bases). The germline V gene encodes CDR1 MDHEN and CDR2 SYDVKM. The CDR3 loop spans 15 amino acids. V was shortened by 6 bases and J by 7 bases, with 18 bases between the two germline ends. CDR3 DNA: TGTGCCAGCAGCGGCGGGGGGGCGTTAGGTGAAAAACTGTTTTTT. This encodes CASSGGGALGEKLFF. Using reference TRBV28 and TRBJ1-4 for the parts outside the CDR3, the full variable domain is DVKVTQSSRYLVKRTGEKVFLECVQDMDHENMFWYRQDPGLGLRLIYFSYDVKMKEKGDIPEGYSVSREKKERFSLILESASTNQTSMYLCASSGGGALGEKLFFGSGTQLSVL.

This clonotype was recorded at least ten times. V and J are TRBV19 and TRBJ2-7, with 12 bases aligning to TRBD2. The V segment lost 5 bases and the J segment 4 bases; nucleotides outside the gene matches: 6. Germline V lookup: CDR1 LNHDA, CDR2 SQIVND (reference sequence). CDR3 length: 15 residues. The CDR3: CASSDLTSGSYEQYF. CDR3 sequence (DNA): TGTGCCAGTAGTGATTTGACTAGCGGGAGTTACGAGCAGTACTTC. The variable domain in full, with the rest retrieved from reference TRBV19 and TRBJ2-7, is DGGITQSPKYLFRKEGQNVTLSCEQNLNHDAMYWYRQDPGQGLRLIYYSQIVNDFQKGDIAEGYSVSREKKESFPLTVTSAQKNPTAFYLCASSDLTSGSYEQYFGPGTRLTVT.

This clonotype was observed at least ten times. The chain employs TRBV13 and TRBJ2-3; D unresolved. This CDR3 has 15 amino acids. CDR1 is PRHDT and CDR2 is FYEKMQ in the germline V gene (reference sequence). Trimming left V 3 bases short and J 6 bases short, with 16 bases between. The CDR3: CASSFGRPARDTQYF. As DNA, the CDR3 is TGTGCCAGCAGCTTTGGACGCCCCGCGAGGGATACGCAGTATTTT.

In this sample, this clonotype turned up many times. The chain couples TRBV30 to TRBJ1-5; D not resolved. CDR3 length: 14 residues. In germline, CDR1 is GTSNPN, CDR2 SVGIG (reference sequence). V was cut by 2 bases and J by 5 bases, with 13 bases left in between. CDR3 DNA: TGTGCCTGGAGTTCAGGACGGCTGGATCAGCCCCAGCATTTT. Amino acid sequence: CAWSSGRLDQPQHF.

V and J are TRBV5-6 and TRBJ2-5; TRBD2 matches at 15 bases. This CDR3 is built from 16 residues. Germline V gene lookup returns CDR1 SGHDT and CDR2 YYEEEE. Losses at the gene ends were 5 bases for V and 1 base for J; bases not matched to a gene: 3. Here the CDR3 reads CASRGLAGGPQETQYF. CDR3 in DNA: TGTGCCAGCAGGGGACTAGCGGGAGGACCCCAAGAGACCCAGTACTTC. Variable domain in full (rest from reference TRBV5-6 and TRBJ2-5): DAGVTQSPTHLIKTRGQQVTLRCSPKSGHDTVSWYQQALGQGPQFIFQYYEEEERQRGNFPDRFSGHQFPNYSSELNVNALLLGDSALYLCASRGLAGGPQETQYFGPGTRLLVL.

This clonotype was seen many times. The V call is TRBV7-3, the J call TRBJ2-1; 7 bases map to TRBD1. From germline, CDR1 is SGHTA and CDR2 FQGTGA. V lost 5 bases to trimming and J lost 5 bases; unmatched junction nucleotides: 9. The CDR3 sequence is 15 residues long. CDR3 sequence (DNA): TGTGCCAGCAGCCCCCGGGGACAGCCAAACAATGAGCAGTTCTTC. Translating gives CASSPRGQPNNEQFF.

This clonotype was counted at least ten times. The rearrangement uses TRBV28 and TRBJ1-5; tentative D call: TRBD1 (5 bases). The V end was cut by 5 bases, the J end by 6 bases, with 23 bases between. Germline-derived CDR1 and CDR2 are MDHEN and SYDVKM. The CDR3 extends over 17 amino acids. The CDR3 DNA is TGTGCCAGCAGTACCAGGACATTCGGTTGGGCAAGTCAGCCCCAGCATTTT. Protein product: CASSTRTFGWASQPQHF.

This clonotype was observed many times. The chain has TRBV27 and TRBJ2-5; perhaps TRBD1 as D (7 bases). Germline V lookup: CDR1 MNHEY, CDR2 SMNVEV (reference sequence). The germline V and J ends were trimmed by 2 bases and 3 bases, with 13 bases remaining between them. This CDR3 region has 15 residues. CDR3 protein: CASSLPIRGEETQYF. CDR3 sequence (DNA): TGTGCCAGCAGTTTACCGATCAGGGGGGAAGAGACCCAGTACTTC.

This clonotype was picked up many times. This chain joins TRBV6-5 and TRBJ1-5; D unclear. Germline values: CDR1 MNHEY, CDR2 SVGAGI. The germline V and J ends were trimmed by 0 bases and 9 bases, with 12 bases remaining between them. This CDR3 has 14 residues. The CDR3 loop reads CASSYSGGSRPQHF. The CDR3 DNA is TGTGCCAGCAGTTACTCGGGCGGATCACGGCCCCAGCATTTT.

This clonotype has only a few counts. The chain combines TRBV12-3 or TRBV12-4 with TRBJ1-2; tentatively, D is TRBD1 (5 bases). V shed 3 bases and J shed 4 bases, with 12 bases lying between them. CDR3 size: 14 residues. The CDR3 spells CASSLAGRGYGYTF. In nucleotides, the CDR3 is TGTGCCAGCAGTTTGGCAGGGAGAGGCTATGGCTACACCTTC.

This clonotype was seen a handful of times. The V call is TRBV11-1, the J call TRBJ2-3; D unclear. The germline gives CDR1 SGHAT, CDR2 FQDESV (reference sequence). The CDR3 is made up of 16 amino acids. V dropped 1 base and J dropped 2 bases, with 13 bases sitting between them. The CDR3, as DNA: TGTGCCAGCAGCTTAGGTGTCGGCGGTTACACAGATACGCAGTATTTT. Amino acid sequence: CASSLGVGGYTDTQYF.

Comment on this clonotype: A much more abundant neighbour one base away suggests this may be a read error. The rearrangement joins TRBV9 to TRBJ2-1; D may be TRBD2 (5 bases). CDR1 SGDLS and CDR2 YYNGEE come from the germline V gene. The CDR3 covers 14 residues. Deletions cut 2 bases from V and 0 bases from J, with 6 bases between. This chain's CDR3 is CASSVSVSYNEQFF. Here the CDR3 DNA reads TGTGCCAGCAGCGTTAGCGTCTCCTACAATGAGCAGTTCTTC.

This clonotype was seen just once. This rearrangement joins TRBV7-3 to TRBJ2-3; 8 positions match TRBD2. With V trimmed by 4 bases and J by 4 bases, 10 bases remained unmatched. Germline values: CDR1 SGHTA, CDR2 FQGTGA. The CDR3 covers 16 residues. The CDR3, as DNA: TGTGCCAGCAGCTGGGCCGTGAGCGGGAGCGCAGATACGCAGTATTTT. This gives the protein CASSWAVSGSADTQYF.

This clonotype was observed at least ten times. A junction boundary mismatches the germline segment, possibly from a read error. This chain links TRBV12-3 or TRBV12-4 with TRBJ1-2; perhaps TRBD1 as D (5 bases). The CDR3 covers 16 residues. DNA for the CDR3: TGTGCCAACAGTGCCTCCATCGGGACTGCGCTTGGGGGCTACACCTTC. Protein product: CANSASIGTALGGYTF.

The chain combines TRBV3-1 with TRBJ2-2; 9 bases agree with TRBD1. This CDR3 contains 15 residues. Trimming cost V 3 bases and J 6 bases; bases outside gene matches: 5. CDR1 is LGHDT, CDR2 YNNKEL, per germline (reference sequence). This CDR3 reads CASSHRQGGPGELFF. The CDR3 coding sequence is TGTGCCAGCAGCCATAGACAGGGGGGCCCCGGGGAGCTGTTTTTT.

The chain recombines TRBV4-1 with TRBJ2-4; maybe TRBD1 (6 bases). The germline V and J ends were trimmed by 1 base and 4 bases, with 14 bases remaining between them. The CDR3 spans 16 residues. Germline assignment: CDR1 MGHRA and CDR2 YSYEKL. The DNA of the CDR3 is TGCGCCAGCAGCCAAGGAGTAACAGGGACAAAAAACATTCAGTACTTC. Its translation is CASSQGVTGTKNIQYF.